Here is one T cell receptor beta chain with its context. What it binds is unknown. The sample holds other DNA sequences that translate to the same CDR3. Trimming stripped 1 base from V and 5 bases from J, with 8 bases between. The germline V gene has CDR1 SNHLY and CDR2 FYNNEI. The CDR3 has 13 residues. This entry comes from a study of T cell responses to AZD1222 COVID-19 vaccine. Overall study results and limits: Clonal diversity may have been underestimated, and the donors were mostly white British, with more females than males. None of the repertoires were sampled until the peak T cell response had passed. AZD1222 recipients seropositive at baseline numbered only six or seven. Vaccine-related CD4 TCRs covered spike, predominating at 160-218 and 743-854.

Libraries were prepared by immunoSEQ multiplex PCR; TCRdb keeps only in-frame clonotypes and omits some of them. This sample yields about 85,000 clones, of which 80% to 90% are seen a single time; around 10% belongs to the top ten. The sample consisted of peripheral blood, taken on day 0 of MenACWY control vaccination. This TCR came from an adult in good health. This chain connects TRBV2 to TRBJ1-2, with D perhaps matching TRBD1 (6 bases). CDR3 nucleotides: TGTGCCAGCAGTGAAGGTACAGGGTATGGCTACACCTTC. It specifies CASSEGTGYGYTF.